This T cell receptor beta chain emerged from a study of blood T cell repertoires in COVID-19. About the study: The United States, Italy and Spain provided the acute and convalescent COVID-19 samples.

As processed by the authors: Estimated nucleated cell counts came from reference gene primer amplification. Profiled with immunoSEQ multiplex PCR; TCRdb holds only in-frame clones, not every one. The DNA gave D and trimming, while V, J and clone size come from that table. The table records about 140,000 clones, less than 80% of them present only once. This clone has a single count. Distinct nucleotide sequences in the sample also encode this CDR3. Sequenced input: peripheral blood. The source is an elderly woman with active or convalescent COVID-19.

CDR3 sequence reads: CASSLSRGYEQYF. CDR3 nucleotides: TGTGCCAGCAGTTTATCCAGGGGGTACGAGCAGTACTTC. This chain links TRBV27 with TRBJ2-7, with 7 bases fitting TRBD1. CDR1 MNHEY and CDR2 SMNVEV come from the germline V gene (reference sequence). V lost 0 bases and J lost 4; bases outside the gene matches: 0. The CDR3 is made up of 13 amino acids.